This TCR beta chain was identified during a study of siplizumab effects on memory and regulatory T cells. This CDR3 contains 15 residues. Germline-derived CDR1 and CDR2 are SGHAT and FQNNGV. With V trimmed by 4 bases and J by 6 bases, 7 bases remained unmatched. The assay was immunoSEQ multiplex PCR, and TCRdb's table has in-frame clones only and misses some. The sample holds roughly 100,000 clones, around 93% seen once. The chain employs TRBV11-2 and TRBJ2-7; TRBD2 matches at 12 bases. The receptor's source is a human donor in good health. The specimen sequenced was CD4+ T cells sorted from blood. Here the CDR3 DNA reads TGTGCCAGCAGCTCCCTAGCGGGAGGGAGGACCGAGCAGTACTTC. It translates to CASSSLAGGRTEQYF.